Each of the 31 T cell receptor beta chains below was sequenced from the same sample in a study of blood T cell repertoires in COVID-19. Only in-frame clones appear in the TCRdb table, and some are missing; sequencing was by immunoSEQ multiplex PCR. The sample shows approximately 300,000 clones, 85% to 90% of them seen only once. The sequencing sample was made of peripheral blood. These receptors were taken from a woman between 40 and 50 years old with acute or convalescent COVID-19.

The chain uses TRBV10-1 and TRBJ2-3, with D possibly TRBD1 on 5 matching bases. Germline-derived CDR1 and CDR2 are WNHNN and SYGVQD (reference sequence). V was clipped by 3 bases and J by 6 bases, with 19 bases between them. This CDR3 comprises 16 residues. The DNA for the CDR3 is TGCGCCAGCAGTGATTATAAGAACCTCAAGGGGGATACGCAGTATTTT. This sequence encodes CASSDYKNLKGDTQYF.

This chain connects TRBV11-2 to TRBJ2-2, with unresolved D. The V end lost 2 bases, the J end lost 10 bases, and 5 bases lay between the germline ends. The germline CDR1 and CDR2 sequences are SGHAT and FQNNGV. This CDR3 spans 11 amino acids. The CDR3 sequence: CASSLSVELFF. For the CDR3, the DNA is TGTGCCAGCAGCTTAAGCGTGGAGCTGTTTTTT.

The chain employs TRBV10-1 and TRBJ1-1; unclear D gene. The CDR3 spans 14 residues. In germline, CDR1 is WNHNN, CDR2 SYGVQD (reference sequence). Trimming stripped 6 bases from V and 3 bases from J, with 14 bases between. CDR3 in amino acids: CASSSRRSDTEAFF. CDR3 in DNA: TGCGCCAGCAGCTCCAGGAGGTCGGACACTGAAGCTTTCTTT.

This sequence joins TRBV10-3 and TRBJ2-5; 12 nucleotides align to TRBD2. Germline V gene sequence: CDR1 ENHRY, CDR2 SYGVKD. V dropped 2 bases and J dropped 2; count of bases not matched to a gene: 6. This CDR3 is 17 amino acids long. The CDR3 coding sequence is TGTGCCATCAGTGAGCTAGCGGGGGGGCCGGAGCAAGAGACCCAGTACTTC. This gives the protein CAISELAGGPEQETQYF.

This chain links TRBV4-1 with TRBJ1-1, with a tentative D call TRBD1 (5 bases). The CDR3 length is 13 residues. Germline CDR1 MGHRA, CDR2 YSYEKL. V shed 6 bases and J shed 5 bases, with 13 bases lying between them. This CDR3 reads CASRTAKGTEAFF. In DNA, the CDR3 is TGCGCCAGCAGGACGGCAAAGGGGACTGAAGCTTTCTTT.

Turning to this clone: The junction departs from germline at one end; a sequencing error may be responsible. The sample carries other DNA sequences with the same CDR3. This sequence joins TRBV5-4 and TRBJ2-1, with D uncertain. Looked up from germline, CDR1 is SGHNT and CDR2 is YYREEE (reference sequence). This CDR3 is 13 amino acids long. In nucleotides, the CDR3 is TGCGCCAGCAGCCGGTTAACCTACAATGAGCAGTTCTTC. This encodes CASSRLTYNEQFF.

The V gene is TRBV10-3, the J gene TRBJ1-1, with 7 bases fitting TRBD1. The CDR3 is made up of 14 amino acids. Per germline, CDR1 ENHRY and CDR2 SYGVKD. With V trimmed by 0 bases and J by 7 bases, 5 bases remained unmatched. DNA of the CDR3: TGTGCCATCAGTGAGTCACAGGGGTGGGATGAAGCTTTCTTT. It encodes CAISESQGWDEAFF.

This clone has more than one count but fewer than ten. The gene calls are TRBV27 and TRBJ1-5; 8 nucleotides align to TRBD1. Losses at the gene ends were 4 bases for V and 8 bases for J; bases not matched to a gene: 7. Germline lookup yields CDR1 MNHEY and CDR2 SMNVEV (reference sequence). CDR3 size: 14 residues. The CDR3 bases are TGTGCCAGCAGTTCCACAGGGGGTAGGGAGCCCCAGCATTTT. Amino acids: CASSSTGGREPQHF.

The gene calls are TRBV3-1 (or the pseudogene TRBV3-2) and TRBJ2-7, with D unclear. Trimming shortened V by 0 bases and J by 6 bases, and 12 bases separated the two germline ends. Per the germline V gene, CDR1 is LGHDT and CDR2 is YNNKEL (reference sequence). This CDR3 comprises 14 residues. The CDR3 DNA sequence: TGTGCCAGCAGCCAAGATTACCCCCCCGGCGAGCAGTACGTC. Amino acids: CASSQDYPPGEQYV.

This clone appeared once. This sequence joins TRBV11-2 and TRBJ1-4; no firm D call. The CDR3 is made up of 14 amino acids. V lost 5 bases, J lost 1 base, and 8 bases lay in between. The germline gives CDR1 SGHAT, CDR2 FQNNGV. CDR3 coding DNA: TGTGCCAGCAGCCAAAGACAAACTAATGAAAAACTGTTTTTT. It yields the protein CASSQRQTNEKLFF.

CDR3: CASSEVVGDMNTEAFF. The DNA of the CDR3 is TGTGCCAGCAGTGAAGTGGTAGGGGACATGAACACTGAAGCTTTCTTT. This chain connects TRBV2 to TRBJ1-1; maybe TRBD1 (6 bases). V was trimmed by 1 base and J by 0 bases, leaving 12 bases between them. The CDR3 extends over 16 amino acids. CDR1 is SNHLY and CDR2 is FYNNEI in the germline V gene.

This chain uses TRBV23-1 with TRBJ1-2; possibly TRBD1 for D (6 bases). TRBV23-1 is labeled an ORF, and its function is uncertain. The CDR3 covers 15 residues. Trimming pared 4 bases from V and 0 bases from J, leaving 12 bases between. CDR3 region: CASSRQVEANYGYTF. CDR3 sequence (DNA): TGCGCCAGCAGTCGACAGGTTGAAGCTAACTATGGCTACACCTTC.

The chain employs TRBV5-1 and TRBJ2-2; 8 bases are shared with TRBD1. Germline V gives CDR1 SGHRS, CDR2 YFSETQ. V gave up 2 bases and J gave up 7 bases; unmatched junction bases: 4. The CDR3 has 14 residues. The chain's CDR3 is CASSLQGDGGELFF. CDR3 sequence (DNA): TGCGCCAGCAGCTTACAGGGGGACGGCGGGGAGCTGTTTTTT.

The chain is built from TRBV3-1 (or the pseudogene TRBV3-2) and TRBJ2-5; 15 bases map to TRBD2. The CDR3 extends over 15 amino acids. Germline lookup yields CDR1 LGHDT and CDR2 YNNKEL (reference sequence). Trimming took 3 bases from V and 7 from J; bases not matched to a gene: 3. CDR3 nucleotide sequence: TGTGCCAGCAGCCAGAGGACTAGCGGGGGGGGGACCCAGTACTTC. Encoded protein: CASSQRTSGGGTQYF.

The chain's CDR3 is CASSRRTGLGQPQHF. CDR3 bases: TGTGCCAGTAGTCGGCGGACAGGGCTAGGTCAGCCCCAGCATTTT. This chain uses TRBV19 with TRBJ1-5, with 8 bases aligning to TRBD1. Germline assignment: CDR1 LNHDA and CDR2 SQIVND (reference sequence). Trimming at V came to 5 bases and at J to 6 bases, leaving 9 bases not matched to a gene. CDR3 size: 15 residues.

This rearrangement joins TRBV5-1 to TRBJ2-2, with 8 bases fitting TRBD2. CDR1 is SGHRS, CDR2 YFSETQ, per germline. This CDR3 spans 17 amino acids. With 0 bases clipped from V and 5 bases from J, the junction kept 9 bases outside the gene matches. CDR3 sequence reads: CASSLDSTSGRTGELFF. In nucleotides, the CDR3 is TGCGCCAGCAGCTTGGATTCAACTAGCGGTAGGACCGGGGAGCTGTTTTTT.

This chain links TRBV19 with TRBJ1-4; D uncertain. Germline CDR1 LNHDA, CDR2 SQIVND (reference sequence). The CDR3 runs 12 residues. V lost 1 base to trimming and J lost 7 bases, with 4 bases between them. CDR3 in DNA: TGTGCCAGTAGTATAGGAGGTGAAAAACTGTTTTTT. It specifies CASSIGGEKLFF.

This chain uses TRBV6-2 or TRBV6-3 with TRBJ2-1; 15 bases map to TRBD2. The ends lost 4 bases at V and 3 bases at J; junction bases unmatched: 4. Germline V gene data show CDR1 as MNHEY and CDR2 as SVGEGT. The CDR3 totals 17 residues. The CDR3 DNA sequence: TGTGCCAGCAGTTCCCGGACTAGCGGGGGGGGCTACAATGAGCAGTTCTTC. Its translation is CASSSRTSGGGYNEQFF.

This clone came up once. The chain employs TRBV18 and TRBJ1-2; 8 bases line up with TRBD1. Germline V lookup: CDR1 KGHSH, CDR2 LQKENI. The CDR3 is made up of 11 amino acids. After removal of 6 bases from V and 7 bases from J, the junction contained 1 base not matched to a gene. CDR3 sequence reads: CASSDRGGYTF. Written as DNA, the CDR3 is TGTGCCAGCTCCGACAGGGGTGGCTACACCTTC.

This sequence joins TRBV5-6 and TRBJ1-5; 8 bases fit TRBD1. CDR1 is SGHDT and CDR2 is YYEEEE in the germline V gene. The junction had 6 bases not matched to a gene; V was cut back by 0 bases and J by 4 bases. The CDR3 is 16 residues long. Here the CDR3 reads CASSLEGRGLNQPQHF. The CDR3 DNA reads TGTGCCAGCAGCTTGGAAGGCAGGGGGCTGAATCAGCCCCAGCATTTT.

The sample holds one count of this clone. J is TRBJ1-2 and V is TRBV5-6, with D possibly TRBD1 on 6 matching bases. The CDR3 has 16 residues. V was clipped by 4 bases and J by 2 bases, with 18 bases between them. Per the germline V gene, CDR1 is SGHDT and CDR2 is YYEEEE. The CDR3 bases are TGTGCCAGCAGCCCTGGGGGGGCAGGGAACAACTATGGCTACACCTTC. It is translated as CASSPGGAGNNYGYTF.

The genes are TRBV29-1 and TRBJ2-1; a weak D match, TRBD2 (5 bases). The CDR3 spans 16 residues. V dropped 7 bases and J dropped 6 bases, with 25 bases sitting between them. Germline loops: CDR1 SQVTM, CDR2 ANQGSEA. CDR3 protein: CSAAPPTRRYGNEQFF. As DNA, the CDR3 is TGCAGCGCTGCCCCACCAACTAGGAGGTATGGCAATGAGCAGTTCTTC.

The J gene is TRBJ1-2, the V gene TRBV27; 7 bases line up with TRBD1. The junction had 8 bases not matched to a gene; V was cut back by 5 bases and J by 2 bases. The CDR3 contains 15 residues. Germline values: CDR1 MNHEY, CDR2 SMNVEV (reference sequence). The CDR3 is CASSRSGGGNYGYTF. The CDR3 bases are TGTGCCAGCAGTAGATCAGGGGGTGGGAACTATGGCTACACCTTC.

The rearrangement links TRBV7-9 to TRBJ1-6, with D perhaps TRBD1 (6 bases). The CDR3 is 15 residues long. Between the trimmed V and J ends, which lost 7 bases and 7 bases, there was a span of 17 bases. Germline lookup yields CDR1 SEHNR and CDR2 FQNEAQ (reference sequence). CDR3 sequence: CASNPGDKYNSPLHF. The CDR3 DNA follows: TGTGCCAGCAACCCAGGGGACAAATACAATTCACCCCTCCACTTT.

The chain employs TRBV3-1 (or the pseudogene TRBV3-2) and TRBJ1-1; D gene unclear. The length of the CDR3 is 10 residues. The germline V gene has CDR1 LGHDT and CDR2 YNNKEL (reference sequence). V was shortened by 1 base and J by 14 bases, with 8 bases between the two germline ends. The CDR3 nucleotides are TGTGCCAGCAGCCAAGGGGAGTGGTTCTTT. The encoded protein is CASSQGEWFF.

V usage is TRBV5-6 and J usage is TRBJ1-1, with TRBD1 as a possible D gene (6 bases). Germline CDR1 is SGHDT and CDR2 is YYEEEE. This CDR3 spans 15 amino acids. Trimming took 4 bases from V and 3 from J, leaving 16 bases between them. In nucleotides, the CDR3 is TGTGCCAGCAGCCAACCAGACAGGTCTTACACTGAAGCTTTCTTT. As protein: CASSQPDRSYTEAFF.

The genes are TRBV6-4 and TRBJ1-6, with TRBD1 matching over 7 bases. Trimming took 2 bases from V and 11 from J; bases not matched to a gene: 6. The germline CDR1 and CDR2 sequences are MRHNA and SNTAGT. The CDR3 runs 14 residues. CDR3 sequence: CASSDGQVGAPLHF. In nucleotides, the CDR3 is TGTGCCAGCAGTGACGGACAGGTCGGCGCACCCCTCCACTTT.

The chain combines TRBV3-1 (or the pseudogene TRBV3-2) with TRBJ2-3; 9 positions match TRBD2. Germline values: CDR1 LGHDT, CDR2 YNNKEL (reference sequence). The trim removed 5 bases at V and 0 bases at J, leaving 15 bases unmatched. The CDR3 is 19 residues long. CDR3 nucleotide sequence: TGTGCCAGCAGCGCACGCGGGGCGGGGGGGCCCCTTAGCACAGATACGCAGTATTTT. It codes for CASSARGAGGPLSTDTQYF.

This chain connects TRBV6-5 to TRBJ2-2; D call uncertain. V lost 6 bases to trimming and J lost 8 bases, with 7 bases between them. Germline V lookup: CDR1 MNHEY, CDR2 SVGAGI. The CDR3 totals 11 residues. CDR3 sequence reads: CASSREGELFF. The CDR3 DNA reads as TGTGCCAGCAGCCGAGAGGGGGAGCTGTTTTTT.

The rearrangement links TRBV19 to TRBJ2-3, with 9 bases aligning to TRBD2. The CDR3 runs 16 residues. The germline V gene encodes CDR1 LNHDA and CDR2 SQIVND (reference sequence). The V gene end was trimmed by 0 bases and the J gene end by 4 bases; junction bases not matched to a gene: 5. For the CDR3, the DNA is TGTGCCAGTAGTATAGAGGCTAGCGGGGTTGCAGATACGCAGTATTTT. Its protein product is CASSIEASGVADTQYF.

The gene calls are TRBV19 and TRBJ2-3; D gene ambiguous. V shed 6 bases and J shed 0 bases, with 7 bases lying between them. Per the germline V gene, CDR1 is LNHDA and CDR2 is SQIVND (reference sequence). There are 13 residues in the CDR3. The DNA for the CDR3 is TGTGCCAGTAGGCCTACTAGCACAGATACGCAGTATTTT. Its protein is CASRPTSTDTQYF.